This TCR beta chain was captured by sequencing in a study of T-cell reconstitution after alpha-beta-depleted transplantation in children. Molecular barcoding with unique molecular identifiers was used for the TCRbeta library. Each CDR3 protein is one row after TCRdb ran MiXCR on the PCR reads. The data show about 300,000 distinct CDR3 sequences, with over 7.5% seen just once and approximately 9.1% held by the top ten. Whole-study findings and limits: Reported findings indicate that, about two months after transplant, alpha-beta T cells came from several hundred expanded clones, which were derived from non-depleted graft cells. Fresh T-cell production supplied most of the T-cell counts and diversity seen one year after transplant.

In its sample, this clonotype was seen many times. What it recognizes is unknown. The CDR3 contains 14 residues. The V gene lost 4 bases and the J gene lost 0 bases, with 9 bases spanning the gap. Germline CDR1 is LGHDT and CDR2 is YNNKEL (reference sequence). The chain is built from TRBV3-1 and TRBJ1-1; no clear D gene. The source material was peripheral blood, sampled 360 days after TCRalphabeta/CD19-depleted stem cell transplant. The sequence derives from a female patient aged 2 to 10 who had a stem cell transplant for Fanconi anemia, so the T cells may come from the graft donor. The CDR3 sequence: CASSLGRLNTEAFF. The CDR3 DNA reads as TGTGCCAGCAGCCTAGGACGGTTGAACACTGAAGCTTTCTTT.